This T cell receptor beta chain was documented in a study of T cells expressing NK-cell markers. Study results and caveats: These clonotypes additionally ranked first within the CD3+CD56-NKG2C+ fraction of a handful of donors.

For each CDR3 protein, TCRdb gives one entry from its re-call of the 5' RACE reads, without DNA. The sample table sets out about 150,000 distinct CDR3 sequences. Germline V gene data show CDR1 as SEHNR and CDR2 as FQNEAQ (reference sequence). The length of the CDR3 is 14 residues. As regards this clonotype: Antigen unknown.

The gene calls are TRBV7-9 and TRBJ1-1; the TRBD1 assignment by TCRdb is unverifiable without DNA. Sequencing was carried out using blood T cells: a sorted CD56 or NKG2C T cell subset, CD4+ or CD8+ T cells, or bulk PBMC T cells (not recorded which). The source of this sequence is a man aged 18-70 years in good health. The chain's CDR3 is CASSYGTGGTEAFF.